The clone carrying this T cell receptor (beta chain) was seen many times. Its matching antigen is unknown. This entry belongs to a study of early T cells in non-severe SARS-CoV-2 infection. Attachment of unique molecular identifiers was made to individual cDNA molecules. TCRdb used MiXCR to reprocess the 5' RACE reads, holding one entry per CDR3 protein. The sample has about 46,000 distinct CDR3 sequences, about 5.2% seen once. Per germline, CDR1 MNHNS and CDR2 SASEGT. This CDR3 contains 15 residues. Trimming shortened V by 5 bases and J by 1 base, and 14 bases separated the two germline ends. Study observations and caveats: Matching against VDJdb likely underestimated virus-specific expansions, favoring anti-spike CD8.

The gene calls are TRBV6-1 and TRBJ1-1; D possibly corresponds to TRBD1 (6 bases). The clonotype originates from an adult who was a healthcare worker with PCR-confirmed SARS-CoV-2 infection or an uninfected control (not recorded which). The sample consisted of whole blood, taken at baseline. CDR3 coding DNA: TGTGCCAGCAGTCCGTCCACAGGGACGAACACTGAAGCTTTCTTT. This gives the protein CASSPSTGTNTEAFF.